Listed here is a single T cell receptor (beta chain). The source of the sample is a study of blood T cell repertoires in COVID-19. In the authors' workflow: Reference gene primer amplification in the assay estimated nucleated cell counts. Using immunoSEQ multiplex PCR, the repertoire was profiled, and TCRdb retains in-frame clones only, with some absent. The DNA was the basis for D and trimming; V, J and clone size are from that table. The sample contains some 89,000 clones, around nine tenths of which appear only once. The TCR comes from a human donor in a cohort sampled during active COVID-19. The source material was peripheral blood.

The DNA for the CDR3 is TGTGCCAGTAGTCCTAAAAACTTAAACTATGGCTACACCTTC. It yields the protein CASSPKNLNYGYTF. V usage is TRBV19 and J usage is TRBJ1-2; D is uncertain. In germline, CDR1 is LNHDA, CDR2 SQIVND (reference sequence). Trimming removed 5 bases from V and 2 bases from J, with 12 bases in between. The CDR3 sequence is 14 residues long.